This TCR beta chain was profiled in a study of blood T cell repertoires in COVID-19. At the level of the study: Material from acute and convalescent COVID-19 was sourced from the United States, Italy and Spain.

In the original workflow: By means of reference gene primer amplification, nucleated cell counts were estimated. Profiled with immunoSEQ multiplex PCR; TCRdb holds only in-frame clones, not every one. The V and J calls and the clone size are those of that table, but D and trimming were determined from the DNA. Of 300,000 to 450,000 clones listed, about 90% are singletons. This clone came up a few times. Participants reported their clinical history, and cohort assignment relied on those reports. This CDR3 comprises 12 residues. CDR1 and CDR2 (germline): SNHLY, FYNNEI. V lost 5 bases, J lost 9 bases, and 11 bases lay in between.

The genes are TRBV2 and TRBJ1-5; D is possibly TRBD1 (6 bases). Sequences were obtained from PBMCs or T cells enriched from blood (not recorded which). This sequence was found in a man between 40 and 49 years old in a cohort exposed to, infected with or recovered from COVID-19 (not recorded which). The CDR3 is CASSRTGLPQHF. The CDR3 DNA follows: TGTGCCAGCAGTCGAACAGGGCTGCCCCAGCATTTT.